Listed below are T cell receptor beta chains from one sample, sequenced in a study of radiotherapy plus CTLA-4 blockade in lung cancer. Sequencing used immunoSEQ multiplex PCR; TCRdb keeps in-frame clones, though not all of them. The sample has roughly 90,000 clones, around 80% seen once. This specimen consisted of peripheral blood, obtained from a patient treated with radiotherapy plus ipilimumab. The receptors were gathered from a human donor with non-small cell lung cancer that progressed on radiotherapy plus ipilimumab. Each CDR3 is given with its conserved first and last residue. Clone size is given for some rows only: seen once, a few or many times, or a class if the clone is expanded.

>13|-|TRBJ1-1|TRBV11-2
CASSLDVSRGAFF
>15|-|TRBJ2-3|TRBV11-2
CASSLGGRRTDTQYF
>20|-|TRBJ2-2|TRBV7-3
CASSLTGGLAGGQNTGELFF
>14|-|TRBJ1-1|TRBV9
CASSGTGGGTEAFF
>15|few|TRBJ1-1|TRBV27
CASRDSGGGYTEAFF
>14|-|TRBJ2-2|TRBV19
CASTSYGGTGELFF
>15|-|TRBJ2-2|TRBV5-6
CASSLAALGTGELFF
>13|-|TRBJ1-1|TRBV6-1
CASSYGTNTEAFF
>15|-|TRBJ1-4|TRBV9
CASSGAGTFNEKLFF
>13|-|TRBJ2-1|TRBV2
CASSEAGYNEQFF
>16|-|TRBJ2-1|TRBV7-3
CASSSWTSGSVDEQFF
>14|-|TRBJ1-5|TRBV2
CASSEAGINQPQHF
>16|few|TRBJ2-1|TRBV30
CAWTLGGRGANNEQFF
>15|-|TRBJ1-1|TRBV9
CASSAGWGRNTEAFF
>12|-|TRBJ2-3|TRBV11-2
CASSFPGATQYF
>16|many|TRBJ2-7|TRBV4-1
CASSQDPSGRVNEQYF
>17|-|TRBJ1-1|TRBV18
CASSPQQITGGGTEAFF
>16|-|TRBJ2-3|TRBV30
CAWSDGTSVSTDTQYF
>11|-|TRBJ2-7|TRBV7-8
CASSPLNEQYF
>11|few|TRBJ2-7|TRBV19
CASGGGSEQYF
>16|-|TRBJ2-1|TRBV7-9
CASNELDTGFGNEQFF
>13|-|TRBJ1-2|TRBV10-1
CASSEGGSYGYTF
>12|-|TRBJ2-5|TRBV12-5
CASGDKQETQYF
>15|-|TRBJ1-5|TRBV27
CASSYGTNSNQPQHF
>16|-|TRBJ1-4|TRBV9
CASSAQTGFNNEKLFF
>16|-|TRBJ2-2|TRBV5-1
CASSGGLAVNTGELFF
>11|-|TRBJ1-1|TRBV13
CASSWGQEAFF
>15|once|TRBJ2-2|TRBV27
CASSFVGGLHRELFF
>16|-|TRBJ1-2|TRBV10-2
CASSDVGRASNYGYTF